A selection of T cell receptor beta chains follows, all from one sample in a study of blood T cell repertoires in COVID-19. Generated by immunoSEQ multiplex PCR, the TCRdb table keeps only in-frame clones and is missing some. This table holds about 220,000 clones, around 82% found once. Sequencing used peripheral blood. These receptor sequences come from a human donor in a cohort sampled during active COVID-19. CDR3s include the opening cysteine and the closing phenylalanine or tryptophan.

CDR3 protein: CASSLMGAWDGYTF
V gene: TRBV5-5

CDR3 protein: CASSLEQLRGYYGYTF
V gene: TRBV7-2

CDR3 protein: CASSLGELETQYF
V gene: TRBV11-3

CDR3 protein: CASSLTNSYEQYF
V gene: TRBV7-8

CDR3 protein: CASSYSDRVRGYTF
V gene: TRBV6-5

CDR3 protein: CASSIAGSSYEQYF
V gene: TRBV5-1

CDR3 protein: CASSLGSANTGELFF
V gene: TRBV5-1

CDR3 protein: CASGSSGSGEQFF
V gene: TRBV12-5

CDR3 protein: CAIEEGQGPDTEAFF
V gene: TRBV10-3

CDR3 protein: CASSQLAGDPYNEQFF
V gene: TRBV4-1

CDR3 protein: CASSLQDWSGNTIYF
V gene: TRBV5-1

CDR3 protein: CAWSDPGTEFYEQYF
V gene: TRBV30

CDR3 protein: CATLQGGETEAFF
V gene: TRBV10-3

CDR3 protein: CASSVNTVNTEAFF
V gene: TRBV9

CDR3 protein: CASSSTGNYGYTF
V gene: TRBV5-1

CDR3 protein: CASSYRQAYEQYF
V gene: TRBV6-5

CDR3 protein: CASGSGTGGKETQYF
V gene: TRBV12-5

CDR3 protein: CAWSVSGEGEQFF
V gene: TRBV30

CDR3 protein: CASSSDGREGYEQYF
V gene: TRBV7-9

CDR3 protein: CASSRGFFSEAFF
V gene: TRBV6-4

CDR3 protein: CASSLPTSGGAQNTGELFF
V gene: TRBV7-9

CDR3 protein: CASSKKVSGRAWNEQFF
V gene: TRBV21-1

CDR3 protein: CASSPLTSGGDTDTQYF
V gene: TRBV19

CDR3 protein: CAISLTSGSGTDTQYF
V gene: TRBV10-3

CDR3 protein: CASTLSGQFNQPQHF
V gene: TRBV19

CDR3 protein: CASSPTTGGENIQYF
V gene: TRBV18

CDR3 protein: CATSDPHDRGETQYF
V gene: TRBV24-1

CDR3 protein: CASSRSTMMGAGDEQYF
V gene: TRBV4-1

CDR3 protein: CASSIDGGSNQPQHF
V gene: TRBV19

CDR3 protein: CASSPDRVQSPLHF
V gene: TRBV6-5

CDR3 protein: CASSLDPGTDTQYF
V gene: TRBV7-7

CDR3 protein: CASSGVGRRIYGYTF
V gene: TRBV5-4

CDR3 protein: CASNLAGDTQYF
V gene: TRBV2

CDR3 protein: CATSDPGNTEAFF
V gene: TRBV24-1

CDR3 protein: CASSLNGRVLQETQYF
V gene: TRBV28

CDR3 protein: CATLTGTSAEQYF
V gene: TRBV18

CDR3 protein: CASSPLAAGGGNEQFF
V gene: TRBV7-2

CDR3 protein: CASSPGRPNSPLHF
V gene: TRBV7-3

CDR3 protein: CASRGTWAQETQYF
V gene: TRBV6-5

CDR3 protein: CASQLAGGPDNEQFF
V gene: TRBV19

CDR3 protein: CASSLLLGQREKLFF
V gene: TRBV19

CDR3 protein: CASSLADGEYGYTF
V gene: TRBV5-1

CDR3 protein: CASSPQGALGYTF
V gene: TRBV5-1

CDR3 protein: CASVTGSQPQHF
V gene: TRBV28

CDR3 protein: CATSRVGLEHRKGISTDTQYF
V gene: TRBV15

CDR3 protein: CASSPSQDGYTF
V gene: TRBV12-3/TRBV12-4

CDR3 protein: CASSSRQGAIYGYTF
V gene: TRBV7-2

CDR3 protein: CASSLVLQGSYNEQFF
V gene: TRBV5-1

CDR3 protein: CASSYQGSGYTF
V gene: TRBV6-2/TRBV6-3

CDR3 protein: CASSLGRDQPQHF
V gene: TRBV7-2

CDR3 protein: CASSIPRGVETQYF
V gene: TRBV21-1

CDR3 protein: CASSLGYGTDQETQYF
V gene: TRBV7-8

CDR3 protein: CASSEARRSRSTEAFF
V gene: TRBV6-1

CDR3 protein: CSASRASAYEQYF
V gene: TRBV20-1

CDR3 protein: CASSFPPRAGGYQETQYF
V gene: TRBV28

CDR3 protein: CASRTRDSHETQYF
V gene: TRBV27

CDR3 protein: CASSSPLKMNTEAFF
V gene: TRBV6-5